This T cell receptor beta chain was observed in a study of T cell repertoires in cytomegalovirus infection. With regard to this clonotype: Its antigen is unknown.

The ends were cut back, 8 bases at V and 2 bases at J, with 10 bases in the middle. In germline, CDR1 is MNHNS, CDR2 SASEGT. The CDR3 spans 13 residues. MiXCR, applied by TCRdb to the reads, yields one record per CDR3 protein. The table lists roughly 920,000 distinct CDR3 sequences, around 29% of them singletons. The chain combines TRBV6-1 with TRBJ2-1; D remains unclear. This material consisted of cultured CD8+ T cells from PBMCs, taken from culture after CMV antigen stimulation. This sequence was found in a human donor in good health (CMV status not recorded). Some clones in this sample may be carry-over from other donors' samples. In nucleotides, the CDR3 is TGTGCCAGCGTGCAGAGAACCTACAATGAGCAGTTCTTC. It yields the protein CASVQRTYNEQFF.